A single sample is the source of the 20 T cell receptor beta chains below, sequenced in a study of shared clonotypes between healthy human individuals. TCRdb keeps only in-frame clones here, not all; method: immunoSEQ multiplex PCR. The sample contains more than 1.2 million clones, approximately 98.5% of which appear only once. Sequences were obtained from naive CD4+ T cells sorted from blood. Subset: CD45RA+ positively selected. These receptors came from a young man in good health.

The rearrangement links TRBV29-1 to TRBJ2-7; 9 bases agree with TRBD1. J gave up 3 bases and V 7 bases, and 7 bases lay outside the gene matches. The CDR3 is 13 amino acids. In germline, CDR1 is SQVTM, CDR2 ANQGSEA. The CDR3 DNA follows: TGCAGCGCCGGAGGGACAGGGAACTACGAGCAGTACTTC. Amino acid sequence: CSAGGTGNYEQYF.

The V gene is TRBV19, the J gene TRBJ2-3; perhaps TRBD2 as D (5 bases). The CDR3 loop spans 15 amino acids. The germline V gene encodes CDR1 LNHDA and CDR2 SQIVND (reference sequence). V lost 2 bases to trimming and J lost 6 bases, with 15 bases between them. CDR3 nucleotide sequence: TGTGCCAGTAGTATAAGTGGGCTAGCCGGGGATACGCAGTATTTT. Amino acid sequence: CASSISGLAGDTQYF. Full variable domain (missing parts from reference TRBV19 and TRBJ2-3): DGGITQSPKYLFRKEGQNVTLSCEQNLNHDAMYWYRQDPGQGLRLIYYSQIVNDFQKGDIAEGYSVSREKKESFPLTVTSAQKNPTAFYLCASSISGLAGDTQYFGPGTRLTVL.

This clone occurred once. This chain connects TRBV9 to TRBJ2-3; 8 nucleotides agree with TRBD2. The ends lost 3 bases at V and 5 bases at J; junction bases unmatched: 5. The CDR3 runs 14 residues. Germline CDR1 and CDR2: SGDLS and YYNGEE. CDR3 DNA sequence: TGTGCCAGCAGCGCCGGACTAGCAAGAGATACGCAGTATTTT. This gives the protein CASSAGLARDTQYF.

The chain uses TRBV4-1 and TRBJ2-1, with 12 bases matching TRBD2. V gave up 4 bases and J gave up 5 bases; unmatched junction bases: 6. CDR1 and CDR2 (germline): MGHRA, YSYEKL. The CDR3 loop spans 16 amino acids. CDR3 sequence reads: CASSPMGLAGHNEQFF. The CDR3 DNA reads as TGCGCCAGCAGCCCGATGGGACTAGCGGGTCACAATGAGCAGTTCTTC.

CDR3 loop: CASSGVGGNQPQHF. CDR3 coding DNA: TGTGCCAGCAGTGGGGTGGGAGGCAATCAGCCCCAGCATTTT. This chain uses TRBV25-1 with TRBJ1-5; D not resolved. Germline CDR1 and CDR2: MGHDK and SYGVNS. The ends were cut back, 4 bases at V and 2 bases at J, with 9 bases in the middle. The CDR3 length is 14 residues.

The J gene is TRBJ2-3, the V gene TRBV10-3; 12 bases line up with TRBD2. The CDR3 extends over 14 amino acids. V lost 8 bases to trimming and J lost 0 bases; unmatched junction nucleotides: 0. Germline V gives CDR1 ENHRY, CDR2 SYGVKD. The CDR3 sequence is CAIGLAGSTDTQYF. The CDR3 DNA reads TGTGCCATCGGACTAGCGGGAAGCACAGATACGCAGTATTTT.

The chain couples TRBV4-2 to TRBJ2-7, with D perhaps TRBD1 or TRBD2 (6 bases each). Trimming left V 1 base short and J 0 bases short, with 7 bases between. Germline V CDR1 and CDR2: LGHNA, YNFKEQ. The CDR3 has 14 amino acids. The chain's CDR3 is CASSQGGASYEQYF. In nucleotides, the CDR3 is TGTGCCAGCAGCCAAGGGGGGGCCTCCTACGAGCAGTACTTC.

CDR3 protein: CAPRGRENTGELFF. The CDR3 DNA is TGTGCCCCCAGGGGACGGGAGAACACCGGGGAGCTGTTTTTT. The chain combines TRBV6-4 with TRBJ2-2, with a weak D call TRBD1 (6 bases). The V gene's germline CDR1 is MRHNA and CDR2 SNTAGT. Trimming shortened V by 11 bases and J by 1 base, and 14 bases separated the two germline ends. The CDR3 is 14 amino acids.

J is TRBJ2-1 and V is TRBV5-4, with 15 bases identical to TRBD2. Germline values: CDR1 SGHNT, CDR2 YYREEE (reference sequence). Trimming cost V 4 bases and J 4 bases; bases outside gene matches: 6. The CDR3 totals 17 residues. In DNA, the CDR3 is TGTGCCAGCAGCCCCGGACTAGCGGGAGGGGCTTACAATGAGCAGTTCTTC. This sequence encodes CASSPGLAGGAYNEQFF.

The chain is built from TRBV10-3 and TRBJ2-1, with 10 bases that match TRBD2. CDR1 is ENHRY and CDR2 is SYGVKD in the germline V gene. The J segment lost 6 bases and the V segment lost 6 bases, leaving 8 bases of the junction unmatched. There are 15 residues in the CDR3. For the CDR3, the DNA is TGTGCCATCAGGACAACTAGCGGGGATTTCAATGAGCAGTTCTTC. This sequence encodes CAIRTTSGDFNEQFF.

CDR3 nucleotides: TGTGCCAGCAGCTTAGCGCTTAGGTTAGGGGCCACTGAAGCTTTCTTT. Translating gives CASSLALRLGATEAFF. V gene TRBV7-2 combines with J gene TRBJ1-1; TRBD1 might be the D (5 bases). Trimming pared 0 bases from V and 4 bases from J, leaving 15 bases between. The CDR3 covers 16 residues. Germline assignment: CDR1 SGHTA and CDR2 FQGNSA.

V and J are TRBV12-5 and TRBJ2-5, with D perhaps TRBD1 or TRBD2 (5 bases each). V was pared by 5 bases and J by 5 bases, with 12 bases between. The V gene's germline CDR1 is LGHNT and CDR2 FRNRAP. CDR3 size: 13 residues. The CDR3 DNA reads TGTGCTAGTGGTACGGGACCTGCGGAGACCCAGTACTTC. Protein sequence: CASGTGPAETQYF.

This clone is a singleton in its sample. The V gene is TRBV4-1, the J gene TRBJ2-1; the D is unclear. Germline loops: CDR1 MGHRA, CDR2 YSYEKL. Trimming removed 4 bases from V and 5 bases from J, with 15 bases in between. There are 15 residues in the CDR3. The CDR3 DNA reads as TGCGCCAGCAGCCGAGTACTCCAGCTGGACAATGAGCAGTTCTTC. It translates to CASSRVLQLDNEQFF.

The chain joins TRBV15 to TRBJ2-3, with TRBD2 matching 10 bases. Germline trimming cut 3 bases from V and 4 bases from J; bases unmatched to any gene: 16. In germline, CDR1 is LNHNV, CDR2 YYDKDF (reference sequence). This CDR3 region has 19 residues. The CDR3 DNA reads as TGTGCCACCAGCAGCGGGCCTAGCGGGAGAGGGGCTGGCGCAGATACGCAGTATTTT. Amino acids: CATSSGPSGRGAGADTQYF.

The chain employs TRBV6-5 and TRBJ1-5; D ambiguous. This CDR3 comprises 13 residues. V was pared by 2 bases and J by 5 bases, with 7 bases between. The germline CDR1 and CDR2 sequences are MNHEY and SVGAGI. CDR3: CASSYRPYQPQHF. The DNA of the CDR3 is TGTGCCAGCAGTTACAGGCCTTATCAGCCCCAGCATTTT.

The J gene is TRBJ2-2, the V gene TRBV10-1; 9 nucleotides match TRBD1. V lost 5 bases and J lost 2; bases outside the gene matches: 3. Germline V CDR1 and CDR2: WNHNN, SYGVQD (reference sequence). This CDR3 is 15 amino acids long. The CDR3 loop is CASSRQGGNTGELFF. CDR3 bases: TGCGCCAGCAGTAGACAGGGGGGCAACACCGGGGAGCTGTTTTTT.

This clone occurred once. The CDR3 DNA is TGTGCCAGCCGACCGATTGTGAACACTGAAGCTTTCTTT. It encodes CASRPIVNTEAFF. This chain links TRBV28 with TRBJ1-1; no definite D call. The V gene's germline CDR1 is MDHEN and CDR2 SYDVKM. The CDR3 runs to 13 residues. V lost 8 bases and J lost 0, with 10 bases in between.

The chain combines TRBV7-2 with TRBJ1-2, with D hard to call. V was trimmed by 4 bases and J by 4 bases, leaving 16 bases between them. The germline V gene encodes CDR1 SGHTA and CDR2 FQGNSA. The CDR3 extends over 15 amino acids. The CDR3, as DNA: TGTGCCAGCAGCTCCCCTCAAGGCCTTGGCTATGGCTACACCTTC. Amino acids: CASSSPQGLGYGYTF.

The genes are TRBV9 and TRBJ2-1, with TRBD2 matching 13 bases. The trim removed 0 bases at V and 8 bases at J, leaving 2 bases unmatched. Germline V gene sequence: CDR1 SGDLS, CDR2 YYNGEE. This CDR3 spans 15 amino acids. The CDR3 sequence: CASSVVGLAGYEQFF. CDR3 DNA sequence: TGTGCCAGCAGCGTAGTGGGACTAGCGGGATATGAGCAGTTCTTC.

The chain has TRBV10-2 and TRBJ2-3, with TRBD2 matching over 8 bases. Trimming removed 5 bases from V and 4 bases from J; junction bases left unmatched: 8. In germline, CDR1 is WSHSY, CDR2 SAAADI. The CDR3 covers 15 residues. The CDR3 loop reads CASSRERETADTQYF. The CDR3, as DNA: TGCGCCAGCAGTCGGGAGCGGGAGACTGCAGATACGCAGTATTTT.